This T cell receptor beta chain was sequenced in a study of T cells in Graves' hyperthyroidism and ophthalmopathy. For the study at large: The initial diagnosis was the point when peripheral blood was collected, ahead of any treatment.

Amplification targeted TCR beta CDR3 regions from RNA transcripts. The TCR CDR3 first-round RT-PCR relied on the HTBI primer set. MiXCR was run by TCRdb on the multiplex PCR reads, yielding one entry per CDR3 protein. The table shows about 380,000 distinct CDR3 sequences, with less than 20% occurring only once. This CDR3 contains 13 residues. Germline-derived CDR1 and CDR2 are SGHVS and FQNEAQ. With 8 bases removed from V and 1 base from J, the gap between germline ends came to 11 bases. Source material for PBMCs was about 11 ml fresh peripheral blood. This clonotype was recorded a few times. Sequencing was done on a sample of blood. The chain couples TRBV7-8 to TRBJ1-1; D unresolved. The TCR originated in a man between 18 and 35 years old with Graves' ophthalmopathy. The chain's CDR3 is CASAPGTNTEAFF. The CDR3 DNA reads as TGTGCCAGCGCCCCGGGAACGAACACTGAAGCTTTCTTT.